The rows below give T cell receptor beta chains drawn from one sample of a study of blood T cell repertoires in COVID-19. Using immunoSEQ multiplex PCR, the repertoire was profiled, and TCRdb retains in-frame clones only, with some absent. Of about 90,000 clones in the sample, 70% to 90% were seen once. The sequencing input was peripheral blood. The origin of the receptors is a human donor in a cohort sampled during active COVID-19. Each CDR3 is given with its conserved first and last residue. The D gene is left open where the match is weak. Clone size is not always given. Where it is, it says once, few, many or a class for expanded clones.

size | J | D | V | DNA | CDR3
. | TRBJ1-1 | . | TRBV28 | TGTGCCAGCAATGGGTACCTACAGGGCACTGAAGCTTTCTTT | CASNGYLQGTEAFF
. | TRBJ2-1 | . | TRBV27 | TGTGCCAGCAGTTTACCCCAGGGTAATGAGCAGTTCTTC | CASSLPQGNEQFF
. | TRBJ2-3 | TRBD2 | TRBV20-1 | TGCAGTGCTAGTCTAGCGGGGAGCACAGATACGCAGTATTTT | CSASLAGSTDTQYF
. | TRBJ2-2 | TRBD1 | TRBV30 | TGTGCCTGGAGTAGACAGGGAGCCGGGGAGCTGTTTTTT | CAWSRQGAGELFF
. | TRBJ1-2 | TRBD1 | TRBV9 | TGTGCCAGCAGCGCACCCCAGGGGGCGACCCTAACTAACTATGGCTACACCTTC | CASSAPQGATLTNYGYTF
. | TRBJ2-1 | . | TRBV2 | TGTGCCAGCAGTGAGCAGGGAGGCAATGAGCAGTTCTTC | CASSEQGGNEQFF
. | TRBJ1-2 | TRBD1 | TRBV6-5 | TGTGCCAGCACAGGGGGCTTTAAGTATGGCTACACCTTC | CASTGGFKYGYTF
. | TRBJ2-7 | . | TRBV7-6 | TGTGCCAGCAGCTTAATGACAGGCCAAGCCTACGAGCAGTACTTC | CASSLMTGQAYEQYF
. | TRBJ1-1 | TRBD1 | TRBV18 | TGTGCCAGCTCAAAGACACAGGGGGATGCTTTCTTT | CASSKTQGDAFF
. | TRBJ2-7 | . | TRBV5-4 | TGTGCCAGCAGCTCTGCCGGGACTCGGAGCTCCTACGAGCAGTACTTC | CASSSAGTRSSYEQYF
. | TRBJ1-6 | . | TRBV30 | TGTGCCTGGAGTGGGGGACGGGAGACACCCCTCCACTTT | CAWSGGRETPLHF
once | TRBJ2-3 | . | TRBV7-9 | TGTGCCAGCAGCTCCCCCTTTGACAAAACAGATACGCAGTATTTT | CASSSPFDKTDTQYF
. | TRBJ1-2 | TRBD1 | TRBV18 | TGTGCCAGCACGACAGGGAGGAACTATGGCTACACCTTC | CASTTGRNYGYTF
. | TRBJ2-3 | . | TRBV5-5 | TGTGCCAGCAGCCCGGACTTGCTCACAGATACGCAGTATTTT | CASSPDLLTDTQYF
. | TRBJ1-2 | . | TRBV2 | TGTGCCAGCAGTGCCCATGGCAGGGGTTTCTATGGCTACACCTTC | CASSAHGRGFYGYTF
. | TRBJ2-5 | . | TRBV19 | TGTGCCAGTTCCCCTGACAGGAGAGGGCTAATGGAGACCCAGTACTTC | CASSPDRRGLMETQYF
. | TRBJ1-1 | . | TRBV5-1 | TGCGCCAGCAGCTGGGGGCAGGGTTGGGACACTGAAGCTTTCTTT | CASSWGQGWDTEAFF
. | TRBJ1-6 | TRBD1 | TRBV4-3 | TGCGCCAGCAGCCGAGGTACAGGGGCCCTTTATAATTCACCCCTCCACTTT | CASSRGTGALYNSPLHF
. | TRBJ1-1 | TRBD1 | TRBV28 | TGTGCCAGCAGTTTAAGGAGCGGGTCGAAGGGGGCAGGGACTGAAGGGGAAGCTTTCTTT | CASSLRSGSKGAGTEGEAFF
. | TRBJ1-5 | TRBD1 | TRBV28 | TGTGCCAGCAGTTTACCCGGTTGGACAGGGGCGTATAGCAATCAGCCCCAGCATTTT | CASSLPGWTGAYSNQPQHF
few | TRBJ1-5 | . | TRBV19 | TGTGCCAGTAGTAGGACGGCCGGGACATTAAATCAGCCCCAGCATTTT | CASSRTAGTLNQPQHF
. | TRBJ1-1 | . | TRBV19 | TGTGCCAGTACCCTGGACAGCTACACTGAAGCTTTCTTT | CASTLDSYTEAFF